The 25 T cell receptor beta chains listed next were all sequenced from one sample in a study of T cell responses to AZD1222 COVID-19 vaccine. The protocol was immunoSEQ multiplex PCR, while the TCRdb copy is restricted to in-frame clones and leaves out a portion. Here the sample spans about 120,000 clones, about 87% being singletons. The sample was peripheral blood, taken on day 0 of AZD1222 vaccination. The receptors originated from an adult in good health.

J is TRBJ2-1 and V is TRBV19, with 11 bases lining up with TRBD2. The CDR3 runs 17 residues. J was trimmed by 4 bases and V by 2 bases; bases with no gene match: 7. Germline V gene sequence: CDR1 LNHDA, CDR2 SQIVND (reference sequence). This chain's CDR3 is CASSIIAGGPGYNEQFF. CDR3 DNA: TGTGCCAGTAGTATAATAGCGGGAGGGCCAGGGTACAATGAGCAGTTCTTC.

The CDR3 reads CASSVLIEAFF. The CDR3 nucleotides are TGTGCCAGCAGCGTATTGATTGAAGCTTTCTTT. V and J are TRBV9 and TRBJ1-1, with D unresolved. Between the trimmed V and J ends, which lost 1 base and 7 bases, there was a span of 5 bases. The CDR3 spans 11 residues. Germline lookup yields CDR1 SGDLS and CDR2 YYNGEE.

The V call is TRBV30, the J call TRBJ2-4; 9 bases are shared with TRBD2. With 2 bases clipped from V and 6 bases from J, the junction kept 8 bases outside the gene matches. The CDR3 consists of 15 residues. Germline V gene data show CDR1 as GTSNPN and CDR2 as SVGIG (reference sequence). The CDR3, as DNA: TGTGCCTGGAGTCGGAGTAGCGGGAGTGGAAACATTCAGTACTTC. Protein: CAWSRSSGSGNIQYF.

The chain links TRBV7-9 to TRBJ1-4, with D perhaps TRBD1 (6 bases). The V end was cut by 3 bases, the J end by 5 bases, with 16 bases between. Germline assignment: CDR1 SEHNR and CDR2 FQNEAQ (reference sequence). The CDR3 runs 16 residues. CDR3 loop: CASSFKGHGGNEKLFF. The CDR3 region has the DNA TGTGCCAGCAGCTTTAAGGGACACGGAGGGAATGAAAAACTGTTTTTT.

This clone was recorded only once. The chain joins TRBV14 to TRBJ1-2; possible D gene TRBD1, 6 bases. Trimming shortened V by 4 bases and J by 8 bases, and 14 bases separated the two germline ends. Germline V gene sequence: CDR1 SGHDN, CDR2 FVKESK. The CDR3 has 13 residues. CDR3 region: CASSLLTGTGYTF. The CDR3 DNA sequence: TGTGCCAGCAGCCTTCTAACAGGGACAGGCTACACCTTC.

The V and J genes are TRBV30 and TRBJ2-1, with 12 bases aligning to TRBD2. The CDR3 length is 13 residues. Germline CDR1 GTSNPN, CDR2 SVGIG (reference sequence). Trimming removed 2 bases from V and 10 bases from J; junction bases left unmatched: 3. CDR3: CAWSLGLAGEQFF. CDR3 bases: TGTGCCTGGAGTCTCGGACTAGCGGGAGAGCAGTTCTTC.

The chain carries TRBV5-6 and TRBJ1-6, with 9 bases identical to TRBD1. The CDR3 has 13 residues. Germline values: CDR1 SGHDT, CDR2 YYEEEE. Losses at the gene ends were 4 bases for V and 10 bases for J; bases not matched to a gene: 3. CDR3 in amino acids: CASSETGGSPLHF. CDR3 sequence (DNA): TGTGCCAGCAGCGAGACAGGGGGATCACCCCTCCACTTT.

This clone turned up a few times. For the CDR3, the DNA is TGTGCCAGCAGGCGGACAGCAGATCAGCCCCAGCATTTT. Protein product: CASRRTADQPQHF. The chain employs TRBV6-5 and TRBJ1-5, with D possibly TRBD1 on 6 matching bases. Trimming pared 6 bases from V and 5 bases from J, leaving 11 bases between. There are 13 residues in the CDR3. Germline V lookup: CDR1 MNHEY, CDR2 SVGAGI.

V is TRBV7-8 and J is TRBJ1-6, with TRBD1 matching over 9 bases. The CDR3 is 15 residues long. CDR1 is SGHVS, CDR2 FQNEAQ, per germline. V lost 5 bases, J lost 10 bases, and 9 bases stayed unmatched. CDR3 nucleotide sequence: TGTGCCAGCAGCCCCGCGGGACAGGGATCATCACCCCTCCACTTT. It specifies CASSPAGQGSSPLHF.

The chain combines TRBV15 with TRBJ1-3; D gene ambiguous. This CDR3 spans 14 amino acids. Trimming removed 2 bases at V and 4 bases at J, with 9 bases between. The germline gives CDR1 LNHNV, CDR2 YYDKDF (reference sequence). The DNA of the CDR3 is TGTGCCACCAGCAGACAGAGGTCGGGAAACACCATATATTTT. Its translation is CATSRQRSGNTIYF.

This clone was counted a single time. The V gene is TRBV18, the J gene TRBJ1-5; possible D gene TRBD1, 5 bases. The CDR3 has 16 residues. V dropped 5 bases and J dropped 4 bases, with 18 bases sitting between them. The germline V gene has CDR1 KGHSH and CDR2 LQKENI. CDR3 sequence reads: CASSAQGINGNQPQHF. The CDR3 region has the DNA TGTGCCAGCTCAGCCCAGGGAATTAACGGGAATCAGCCCCAGCATTTT.

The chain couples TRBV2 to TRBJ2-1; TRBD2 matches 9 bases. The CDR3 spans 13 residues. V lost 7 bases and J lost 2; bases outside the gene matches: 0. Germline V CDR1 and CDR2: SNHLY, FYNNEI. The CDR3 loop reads CASTSGAYNEQFF. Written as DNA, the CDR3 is TGTGCCAGCACTAGCGGGGCCTACAATGAGCAGTTCTTC.

The CDR3 sequence: CASSFLTSGSLGEQFF. CDR3 nucleotide sequence: TGCGCCAGCAGCTTCTTGACTAGCGGGAGCCTGGGGGAGCAGTTCTTC. The V gene is TRBV5-1, the J gene TRBJ2-1; 12 bases are a match to TRBD2. Unmatched junction bases numbered 10, after V lost 2 bases and J lost 10 bases. The germline V gene encodes CDR1 SGHRS and CDR2 YFSETQ. This CDR3 comprises 16 residues.

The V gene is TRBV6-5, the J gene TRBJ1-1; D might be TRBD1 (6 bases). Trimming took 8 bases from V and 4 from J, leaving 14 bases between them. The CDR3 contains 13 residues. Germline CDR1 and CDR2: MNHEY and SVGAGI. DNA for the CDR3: TGTGCCAGCCAGGGGTCTAGAATCACTGAAGCTTTCTTT. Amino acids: CASQGSRITEAFF.

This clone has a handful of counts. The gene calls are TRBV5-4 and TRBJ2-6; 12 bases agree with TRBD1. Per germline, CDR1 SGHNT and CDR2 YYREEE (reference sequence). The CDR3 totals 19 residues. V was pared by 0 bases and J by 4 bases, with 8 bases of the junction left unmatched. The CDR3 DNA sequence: TGTGCCAGCAGCTTGGCCCCGGGACAGGGGGCTTCCGGGGCCAACGTCCTGACTTTC. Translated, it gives CASSLAPGQGASGANVLTF.

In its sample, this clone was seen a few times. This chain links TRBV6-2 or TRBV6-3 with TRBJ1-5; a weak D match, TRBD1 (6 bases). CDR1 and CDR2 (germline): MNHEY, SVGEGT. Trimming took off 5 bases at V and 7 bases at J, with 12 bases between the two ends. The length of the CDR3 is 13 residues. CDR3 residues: CASSDTGKQPQHF. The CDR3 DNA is TGTGCCAGCAGTGATACAGGGAAACAGCCCCAGCATTTT.

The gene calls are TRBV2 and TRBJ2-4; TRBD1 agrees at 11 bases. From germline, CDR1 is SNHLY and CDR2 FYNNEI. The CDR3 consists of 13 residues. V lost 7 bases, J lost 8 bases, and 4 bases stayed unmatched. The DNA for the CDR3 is TGTGCCAGCAAGCGGGACAGGGGGGACATTCAGTACTTC. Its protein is CASKRDRGDIQYF.

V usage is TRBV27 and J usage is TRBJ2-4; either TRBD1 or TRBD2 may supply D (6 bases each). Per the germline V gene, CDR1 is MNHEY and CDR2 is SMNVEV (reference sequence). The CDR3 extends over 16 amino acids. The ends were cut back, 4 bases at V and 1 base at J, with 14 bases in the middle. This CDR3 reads CASSSGGRMAKNIQYF. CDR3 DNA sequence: TGTGCCAGCAGTTCTGGGGGGCGGATGGCCAAAAACATTCAGTACTTC.

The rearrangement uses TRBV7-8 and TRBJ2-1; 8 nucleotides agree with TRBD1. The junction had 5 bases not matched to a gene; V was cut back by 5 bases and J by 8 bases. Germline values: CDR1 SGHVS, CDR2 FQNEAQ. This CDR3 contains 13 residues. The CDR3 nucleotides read TGTGCCAGCAGCGCAGACAGGGGTCATGAGCAGTTCTTC. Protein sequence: CASSADRGHEQFF.

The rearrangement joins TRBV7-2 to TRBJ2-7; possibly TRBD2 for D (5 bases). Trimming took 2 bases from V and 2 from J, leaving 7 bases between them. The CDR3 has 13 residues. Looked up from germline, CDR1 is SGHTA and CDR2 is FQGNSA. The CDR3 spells CASSLKEAYEQYF. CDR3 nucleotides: TGTGCCAGCAGCTTAAAGGAGGCCTACGAGCAGTACTTC.

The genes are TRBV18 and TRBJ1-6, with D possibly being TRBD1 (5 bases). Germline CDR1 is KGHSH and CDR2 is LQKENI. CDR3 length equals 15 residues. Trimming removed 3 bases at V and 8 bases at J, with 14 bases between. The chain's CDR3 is CASSPQGGRDSPLHF. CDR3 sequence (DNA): TGTGCCAGCTCACCCCAGGGAGGACGGGATTCACCCCTCCACTTT.

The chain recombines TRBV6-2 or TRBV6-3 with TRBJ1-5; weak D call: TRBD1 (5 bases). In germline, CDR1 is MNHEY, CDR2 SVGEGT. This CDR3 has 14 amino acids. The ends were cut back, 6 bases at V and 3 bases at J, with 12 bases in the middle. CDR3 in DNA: TGTGCCAGCAGCCGAGACAGCTTCAATCAGCCCCAGCATTTT. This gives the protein CASSRDSFNQPQHF.

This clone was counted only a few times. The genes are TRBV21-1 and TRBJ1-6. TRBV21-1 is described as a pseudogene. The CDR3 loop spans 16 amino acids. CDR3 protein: CASSKATGSPQSPLHF. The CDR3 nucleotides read TGTGCCAGCAGCAAAGCTACGGGGTCCCCTCAATCACCCCTCCACTTT.

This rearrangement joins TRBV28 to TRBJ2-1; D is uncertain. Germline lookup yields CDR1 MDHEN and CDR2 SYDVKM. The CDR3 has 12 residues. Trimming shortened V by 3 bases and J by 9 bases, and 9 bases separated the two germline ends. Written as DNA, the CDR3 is TGTGCCAGCAGTTTGGTAGGGTTTGAGCAGTTCTTC. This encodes CASSLVGFEQFF.

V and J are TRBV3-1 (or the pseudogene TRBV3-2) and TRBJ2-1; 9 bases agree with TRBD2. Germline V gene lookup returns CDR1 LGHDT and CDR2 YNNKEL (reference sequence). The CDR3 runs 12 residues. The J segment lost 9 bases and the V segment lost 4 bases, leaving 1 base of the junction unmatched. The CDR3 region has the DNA TGTGCCAGCAGCCTAGCGGGGGTTGAGCAGTTCTTC. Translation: CASSLAGVEQFF.